This section outlines one TCR beta chain sequence together with its context. V was trimmed by 4 bases and J by 1 base, leaving 10 bases between them. Germline V lookup: CDR1 SGHRS, CDR2 YFSETQ. This CDR3 has 14 residues. Clinical history reported by participants formed the basis on which cohorts were assigned. The authors' processing: Nucleated cell counts were estimated from reference gene primer amplification. The repertoire was sequenced with immunoSEQ multiplex PCR; TCRdb's copy has only in-frame clones and lacks some. That table furnishes V, J and clone size, whereas the DNA furnished D and trimming. The data show nearly 300,000 clones, with over 85% seen just once and less than 3% held by the top ten. This sample was included in a study of blood T cell repertoires in COVID-19. Study at large: Both acute and convalescent COVID-19 samples were obtained from the United States, Italy and Spain. Nucleic acid was either cDNA or gDNA, and it came from T cells, B-cell-depleted T cells, or PBMCs.

The receptor comes from a woman aged 45-65 years who had been exposed to COVID-19. V gene TRBV5-1 combines with J gene TRBJ2-3; D not resolved. Sequencing was done on a sample of PBMCs or T cells enriched from blood (not recorded which). The CDR3 nucleotides read TGCGCCAGCAGCCCGTCAGTGGGCACAGATACGCAGTATTTT. Protein product: CASSPSVGTDTQYF.